This record covers a single TCR beta chain. Its target is unknown. J was trimmed by 3 bases and V by 3 bases; bases with no gene match: 5. The V gene's germline CDR1 is MDHEN and CDR2 SYDVKM. The CDR3 has 16 amino acids. The data stem from a study of T cell repertoires and HLA-DP antigens. Study summary: Average DNA input: roughly 0.2 ug for CD137+CD4+ sorts, 1,200 ng pre-culture.

Assay: immunoSEQ multiplex PCR; the TCRdb copy retains only in-frame clones and omits some. The sample carries approximately 89,000 clones, approximately 89% recorded once. The V and J genes are TRBV28 and TRBJ1-3; 10 nucleotides match TRBD1. The source is a man between 45 and 60 years old in good health and CMV-seronegative. The sample taken for sequencing was CD4+ T cells from PBMCs. This CDR3 is CASSLGQGSLGNTIYF. In DNA form, the CDR3 reads TGTGCCAGCAGTTTGGGACAGGGGTCCCTTGGAAACACCATATATTTT.